The rows below give T cell receptor beta chains drawn from one sample of a study of human T cells and chemical hapten exposure. TCRdb passed the RACE reads through MiXCR, listing each CDR3 protein once. The sample consists of some 180,000 distinct CDR3 sequences, 20% to 25% of them appearing once. The sample in question was whole blood, obtained in connection with sensitization to the hapten diphenylcyclopropenone (DPC). The receptors originated from a woman aged 50 to 65 with alopecia areata. Some clones in this sample may be carry-over from other donors' samples. Each CDR3 is given with its conserved first and last residue. Each record gives: J gene, V gene, D gene, clone size, CDR3 length, CDR3 DNA, CDR3 protein. D genes are given only for firm matches. Not every row has a clone size; where given, it reads once, few, many or a size class.

j_gene: TRBJ2-3
v_gene: TRBV2
d_gene: TRBD2
abundance: few
len: 19
CDR3nt: TGTGCCAGCAGTGGGTTCCGAGTTGGGCTAGCGGGGGACACAGATACGCAGTATTTT
CDR3aa: CASSGFRVGLAGDTDTQYF

j_gene: TRBJ1-2
v_gene: TRBV6-1
d_gene: NA
abundance: NA
len: 15
CDR3nt: TGTGCCAGCAGTGTGTCCGGGACGGAGATCTATGGCTACACCTTC
CDR3aa: CASSVSGTEIYGYTF

j_gene: TRBJ1-1
v_gene: TRBV12-3/TRBV12-4
d_gene: NA
abundance: few
len: 14
CDR3nt: TGTGCCAGCAGCTCACAATCGAGGGGCACTGAAGCTTTCTTT
CDR3aa: CASSSQSRGTEAFF

j_gene: TRBJ2-3
v_gene: TRBV29-1
d_gene: TRBD1
abundance: NA
len: 13
CDR3nt: TGCAGCGTTTCCAGACAGGGTAGCGATACGCAGTATTTT
CDR3aa: CSVSRQGSDTQYF

j_gene: TRBJ1-3
v_gene: TRBV18
d_gene: NA
abundance: NA
len: 17
CDR3nt: TGTGCCAGCTCACCACCCCGAGGGCAGGGGCCTGGAAACACCATATATTTT
CDR3aa: CASSPPRGQGPGNTIYF

j_gene: TRBJ2-1
v_gene: TRBV7-9
d_gene: NA
abundance: few
len: 13
CDR3nt: TGTGCCGCGGCGGGCGGGATTTACAATGAGCAGTTCTTC
CDR3aa: CAAAGGIYNEQFF

j_gene: TRBJ2-5
v_gene: TRBV15
d_gene: NA
abundance: NA
len: 14
CDR3nt: TGTGCCACCAGCAGAGACAAATCCCAAGAGACCCAGTACTTC
CDR3aa: CATSRDKSQETQYF

j_gene: TRBJ1-1
v_gene: TRBV3-1
d_gene: NA
abundance: NA
len: 14
CDR3nt: TGTGCCAGCAGTTTCGGGGGGGAGAACACTGAAGCTTTCTTT
CDR3aa: CASSFGGENTEAFF

j_gene: TRBJ1-2
v_gene: TRBV5-1
d_gene: TRBD1
abundance: NA
len: 15
CDR3nt: TGCGCCAGCAGCTTGGCCGGACAGGCACTTTATGGCTACACCTTC
CDR3aa: CASSLAGQALYGYTF

j_gene: TRBJ2-5
v_gene: TRBV7-8
d_gene: NA
abundance: NA
len: 13
CDR3nt: TGTGCCAGCAGCTCCCGGCAGAGGGAGACCCAGTACTTC
CDR3aa: CASSSRQRETQYF

j_gene: TRBJ2-1
v_gene: TRBV7-2
d_gene: TRBD2
abundance: NA
len: 16
CDR3nt: TGTGCCAGCGCCGAATCGGGAGGGGGTCACAGTGCGGGGAAGTTCTTC
CDR3aa: CASAESGGGHSAGKFF

j_gene: TRBJ2-5
v_gene: TRBV5-1
d_gene: NA
abundance: NA
len: 16
CDR3nt: TGCGCCAGCAGTCCACTTAGCGGCCTGGGAGAAGAGACCCAGTACTTC
CDR3aa: CASSPLSGLGEETQYF

j_gene: TRBJ2-1
v_gene: TRBV20-1
d_gene: TRBD2
abundance: many
len: 14
CDR3nt: TGCAGTGCTATAGGTCCTAGCGGGTACAATGAGCAGTTCTTC
CDR3aa: CSAIGPSGYNEQFF

j_gene: TRBJ2-7
v_gene: TRBV5-1
d_gene: TRBD1
abundance: NA
len: 15
CDR3nt: TGCGCCAGCAGCAACCCGGGACAGGGTTTCCACGAGCAGTACTTC
CDR3aa: CASSNPGQGFHEQYF

j_gene: TRBJ2-3
v_gene: TRBV6-1
d_gene: NA
abundance: few
len: 12
CDR3nt: TGTGCCAGCAGGCCGGACCTTTATACGCAGTATTTT
CDR3aa: CASRPDLYTQYF

j_gene: TRBJ2-7
v_gene: TRBV2
d_gene: TRBD2
abundance: few
len: 13
CDR3nt: TGTGCCAGCAGCGATAGCGGGGCCTACGAGCAGTACTTC
CDR3aa: CASSDSGAYEQYF

j_gene: TRBJ1-1
v_gene: TRBV10-3
d_gene: NA
abundance: few
len: 14
CDR3nt: TGTGCCTCCTCTGGGTACATGTTCGACGGTGGAGCTTTCTTT
CDR3aa: CASSGYMFDGGAFF

j_gene: TRBJ1-5
v_gene: TRBV7-9
d_gene: NA
abundance: few
len: 12
CDR3nt: TGTGCCAGCAGCCCTGGAGATCAGCCCCAGCATTTT
CDR3aa: CASSPGDQPQHF

j_gene: TRBJ1-2
v_gene: TRBV6-5
d_gene: TRBD1
abundance: NA
len: 13
CDR3nt: TGTGCCAGCAGACGGACAGGGGGCTATGGCTACACCTTC
CDR3aa: CASRRTGGYGYTF

j_gene: TRBJ1-1
v_gene: TRBV7-9
d_gene: NA
abundance: few
len: 13
CDR3nt: TGTGCCAGCAGCTTCGTGACAGCTATTGAAGCTTTCTTT
CDR3aa: CASSFVTAIEAFF

j_gene: TRBJ2-1
v_gene: TRBV2
d_gene: NA
abundance: NA
len: 14
CDR3nt: TGTGCCAGCACGCCCGGTATTTCCTACAATGAGCAGTTCTTC
CDR3aa: CASTPGISYNEQFF

j_gene: TRBJ2-7
v_gene: TRBV11-2
d_gene: NA
abundance: few
len: 14
CDR3nt: TGTGCCAGCAGCTTAGTTGGCGGAGCTTACGAGCAGTACTTC
CDR3aa: CASSLVGGAYEQYF

j_gene: TRBJ2-5
v_gene: TRBV25-1
d_gene: NA
abundance: NA
len: 12
CDR3nt: TGTGCCAGCAGTGAAGAAGGGCAGACCCAGTACTTC
CDR3aa: CASSEEGQTQYF

j_gene: TRBJ2-3
v_gene: TRBV5-1
d_gene: TRBD2
abundance: once
len: 17
CDR3nt: TGCGCCAGCGGAACCGGTATAGCGGGAGGGCAAACAGATACGCAGTATTTT
CDR3aa: CASGTGIAGGQTDTQYF

j_gene: TRBJ2-1
v_gene: TRBV7-9
d_gene: NA
abundance: many
len: 14
CDR3nt: TGTGCCAGCAGCCCCCCCAAGGGCCACAATGAGCAGTTCTTC
CDR3aa: CASSPPKGHNEQFF

j_gene: TRBJ1-1
v_gene: TRBV5-1
d_gene: TRBD1
abundance: few
len: 14
CDR3nt: TGCGCCAGCAGCCCTGGGACAGATGACACTGAAGCTTTCTTT
CDR3aa: CASSPGTDDTEAFF

j_gene: TRBJ2-2
v_gene: TRBV5-1
d_gene: NA
abundance: NA
len: 16
CDR3nt: TGCGCCAGCAGCTTGTTAGGCCAAATCGGCACCGGGGAGCTGTTTTTT
CDR3aa: CASSLLGQIGTGELFF

j_gene: TRBJ2-6
v_gene: TRBV5-1
d_gene: NA
abundance: many
len: 15
CDR3nt: TGTGCCAGCAGTTTGGCGGGTTCTGGGGCCAACGTCCTGACTTTC
CDR3aa: CASSLAGSGANVLTF

j_gene: TRBJ2-4
v_gene: TRBV29-1
d_gene: TRBD2
abundance: few
len: 14
CDR3nt: TGCAGCGTTGGAAGCGGGGAAGCCAAAAACATTCAGTACTTC
CDR3aa: CSVGSGEAKNIQYF

j_gene: TRBJ1-2
v_gene: TRBV12-3/TRBV12-4
d_gene: NA
abundance: few
len: 14
CDR3nt: TGTGCCAGCAGTTTAGCTCGGTTTAACTATGGCTACACCTTC
CDR3aa: CASSLARFNYGYTF

j_gene: TRBJ1-1
v_gene: TRBV10-2
d_gene: TRBD1
abundance: NA
len: 16
CDR3nt: TGCGCCAGCAGTGAGTCGACAGGACAGGGTTCGGACCGGGCTTTCTTT
CDR3aa: CASSESTGQGSDRAFF

j_gene: TRBJ2-3
v_gene: TRBV18
d_gene: TRBD2
abundance: few
len: 21
CDR3nt: TGTGCCAGCTCACCTACCCCAGTGACTAGCGGAGCCTGGGTAGGCACAGATACGCAGTATTTT
CDR3aa: CASSPTPVTSGAWVGTDTQYF

j_gene: TRBJ2-3
v_gene: TRBV5-4
d_gene: TRBD2
abundance: NA
len: 17
CDR3nt: TGTGCCAGCAGCTTGAGAGGGCTAGCGGGAATCACAGATACGCAGTATTTT
CDR3aa: CASSLRGLAGITDTQYF

j_gene: TRBJ2-3
v_gene: TRBV7-9
d_gene: NA
abundance: few
len: 15
CDR3nt: TGTGCCAGCAGCCTTCCCAGGGTTAGCACAGATACGCAGTATTTT
CDR3aa: CASSLPRVSTDTQYF

j_gene: TRBJ2-5
v_gene: TRBV11-2
d_gene: TRBD1
abundance: many
len: 14
CDR3nt: TGTGCCAGCAGCTTGACAGGGAGCCAAGAGACCCAGTACTTC
CDR3aa: CASSLTGSQETQYF

j_gene: TRBJ2-2
v_gene: TRBV29-1
d_gene: NA
abundance: few
len: 14
CDR3nt: TGCAGCGTTGAAGATCAAGTCCACGGCGGGGAGCTGTTTTTT
CDR3aa: CSVEDQVHGGELFF

j_gene: TRBJ1-5
v_gene: TRBV27
d_gene: NA
abundance: NA
len: 13
CDR3nt: TGTGCCAGCAGTTTAGGAGAGAGGCAGCCCCAGCATTTT
CDR3aa: CASSLGERQPQHF

j_gene: TRBJ2-7
v_gene: TRBV6-6
d_gene: NA
abundance: many
len: 15
CDR3nt: TGTGCCAGCTGCTGGGCCGGGGCCGGGGATTCGGAGCAGTACTTC
CDR3aa: CASCWAGAGDSEQYF

j_gene: TRBJ1-4
v_gene: TRBV20-1
d_gene: TRBD1
abundance: few
len: 15
CDR3nt: TGCAGTGCTAGAGGTTGGACAGGGCTTAATGAAAAACTGTTTTTT
CDR3aa: CSARGWTGLNEKLFF

j_gene: TRBJ2-1
v_gene: TRBV5-1
d_gene: TRBD2
abundance: NA
len: 15
CDR3nt: TGCGCCAGCAGACTAGCGGGAGTAATTTACAATGAGCAGTTCTTC
CDR3aa: CASRLAGVIYNEQFF

j_gene: TRBJ1-2
v_gene: TRBV4-1
d_gene: NA
abundance: NA
len: 15
CDR3nt: TGCGCCAGCAGCCAAGACCAGGGTTTAAGTAGTGGCTACACCTTC
CDR3aa: CASSQDQGLSSGYTF

j_gene: TRBJ2-7
v_gene: TRBV7-9
d_gene: NA
abundance: few
len: 14
CDR3nt: TGTGCCAGCAGCACACGGGACAAGTCCTACGAGCAGTACTTC
CDR3aa: CASSTRDKSYEQYF

j_gene: TRBJ1-2
v_gene: TRBV19
d_gene: NA
abundance: NA
len: 15
CDR3nt: TGTGCCAGTACCCCGGCCGCGGGGAGTAACTATGGCTACACCTTC
CDR3aa: CASTPAAGSNYGYTF

j_gene: TRBJ1-4
v_gene: TRBV6-2/TRBV6-3
d_gene: NA
abundance: NA
len: 15
CDR3nt: TGTGCCAGCAGTATCGGGAGGATGCCTAATGAAAAACTGTTTTTT
CDR3aa: CASSIGRMPNEKLFF

j_gene: TRBJ2-2
v_gene: TRBV4-1
d_gene: TRBD2
abundance: few
len: 16
CDR3nt: TGCGCCAGCAGCCAAGTGTTGACTAGCTCCCCCGGGGAGCTGTTTTTT
CDR3aa: CASSQVLTSSPGELFF

j_gene: TRBJ2-1
v_gene: TRBV5-1
d_gene: NA
abundance: NA
len: 15
CDR3nt: TGCGCCAGCAGCTTGGCCAGGGGAGCGAGCGATGAGCAGTTCTTC
CDR3aa: CASSLARGASDEQFF

j_gene: TRBJ1-1
v_gene: TRBV28
d_gene: NA
abundance: few
len: 13
CDR3nt: TGTGCCAGCACCAACCCCGGCGGCACTGAAGCTTTCTTT
CDR3aa: CASTNPGGTEAFF

j_gene: TRBJ1-6
v_gene: TRBV5-1
d_gene: NA
abundance: few
len: 14
CDR3nt: TGCGCCAGCAGCTTGGGACAGGATAATTCACCCCTCCACTTT
CDR3aa: CASSLGQDNSPLHF

j_gene: TRBJ2-1
v_gene: TRBV7-9
d_gene: TRBD1
abundance: few
len: 15
CDR3nt: TGTGCCAGCAGGGGGACAGCTGGCACCTACAATGAGCAGTTCTTC
CDR3aa: CASRGTAGTYNEQFF

j_gene: TRBJ2-1
v_gene: TRBV24-1
d_gene: NA
abundance: NA
len: 14
CDR3nt: TGTGCCACCAGTGATACCCTAGGGTCCAATGAGCAGTTCTTC
CDR3aa: CATSDTLGSNEQFF

j_gene: TRBJ2-2
v_gene: TRBV5-1
d_gene: NA
abundance: few
len: 16
CDR3nt: TGCGCCAGCACCGGAGCTAAGCGGATGAACACCGGGGAGCTGTTTTTT
CDR3aa: CASTGAKRMNTGELFF

j_gene: TRBJ2-5
v_gene: TRBV29-1
d_gene: TRBD1
abundance: few
len: 13
CDR3nt: TGCAGCGTTCAACTGACAGGGGGCGAGACCCAGTACTTC
CDR3aa: CSVQLTGGETQYF

j_gene: TRBJ2-5
v_gene: TRBV20-1
d_gene: TRBD2
abundance: NA
len: 15
CDR3nt: TGCAGTGCTAGCCCTACTAGCGGGAGATCAGAGACCCAGTACTTC
CDR3aa: CSASPTSGRSETQYF

j_gene: TRBJ2-7
v_gene: TRBV4-2
d_gene: NA
abundance: NA
len: 16
CDR3nt: TGTGCCAGCAGCCAATTCAACGAGGGATACTCCTACGAGCAGTACTTC
CDR3aa: CASSQFNEGYSYEQYF

j_gene: TRBJ1-2
v_gene: TRBV7-9
d_gene: NA
abundance: few
len: 13
CDR3nt: TGTGCCAGCAGGGGGTTACCGGGTTATGGCTACACCTTC
CDR3aa: CASRGLPGYGYTF